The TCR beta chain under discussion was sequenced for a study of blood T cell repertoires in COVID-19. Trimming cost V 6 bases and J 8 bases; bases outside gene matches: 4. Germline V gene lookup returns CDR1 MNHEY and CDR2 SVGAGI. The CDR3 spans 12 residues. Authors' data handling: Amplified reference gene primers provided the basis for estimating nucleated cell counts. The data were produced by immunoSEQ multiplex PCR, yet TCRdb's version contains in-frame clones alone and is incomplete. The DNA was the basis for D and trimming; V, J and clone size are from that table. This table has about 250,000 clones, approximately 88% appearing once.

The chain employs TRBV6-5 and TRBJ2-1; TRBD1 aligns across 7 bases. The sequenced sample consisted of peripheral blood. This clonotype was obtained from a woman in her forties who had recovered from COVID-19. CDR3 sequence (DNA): TGTGCCAGCAGACGACAGGGTCATGAGCAGTTCTTC. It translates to CASRRQGHEQFF.